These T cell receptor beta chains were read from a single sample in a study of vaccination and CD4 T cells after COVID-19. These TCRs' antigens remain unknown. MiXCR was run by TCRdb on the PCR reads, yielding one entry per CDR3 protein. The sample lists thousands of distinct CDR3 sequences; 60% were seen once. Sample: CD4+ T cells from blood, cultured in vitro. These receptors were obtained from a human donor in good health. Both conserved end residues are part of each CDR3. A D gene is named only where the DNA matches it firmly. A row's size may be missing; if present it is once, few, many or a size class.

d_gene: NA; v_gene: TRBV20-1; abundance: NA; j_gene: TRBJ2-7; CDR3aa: CSASPRAGAYEQYF; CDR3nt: TGCAGTGCTAGCCCCCGGGCTGGGGCCTACGAGCAGTACTTC
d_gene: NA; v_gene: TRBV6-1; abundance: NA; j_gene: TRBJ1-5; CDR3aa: CASSEFRGLWQPQHF; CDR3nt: TGTGCCAGCAGTGAATTTAGGGGTTTATGGCAGCCCCAGCATTTT
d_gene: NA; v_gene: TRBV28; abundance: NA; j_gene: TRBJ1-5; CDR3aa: CASSPRIQGFQPQHF; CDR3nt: TGTGCCAGCAGTCCGCGAATACAGGGATTTCAGCCCCAGCATTTT
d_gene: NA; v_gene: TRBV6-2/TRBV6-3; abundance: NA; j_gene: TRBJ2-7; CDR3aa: CASSYRDRLYSYEQYF; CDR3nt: TGTGCCAGCAGTTACCGCGACAGGCTTTACTCCTACGAGCAGTACTTC
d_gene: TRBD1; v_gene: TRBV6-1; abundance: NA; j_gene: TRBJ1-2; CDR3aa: CASRLTGGNYGYTF; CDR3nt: TGTGCCAGCAGGCTGACAGGGGGTAACTATGGCTACACCTTC
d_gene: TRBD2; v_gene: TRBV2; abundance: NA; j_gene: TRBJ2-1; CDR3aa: CASLAGEGNEQFF; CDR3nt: TGTGCCAGCCTAGCGGGGGAGGGCAATGAGCAGTTCTTC
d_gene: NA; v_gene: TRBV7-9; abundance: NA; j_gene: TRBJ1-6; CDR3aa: CASSSGLSSGSPLHF; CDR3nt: TGTGCCAGCAGCTCGGGACTGAGTTCTGGTTCACCCCTCCACTTT
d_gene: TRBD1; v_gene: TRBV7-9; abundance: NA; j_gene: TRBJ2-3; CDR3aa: CASSLDTGDLDTQYF; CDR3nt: TGTGCCAGCAGCTTAGATACAGGGGATCTAGATACGCAGTATTTT
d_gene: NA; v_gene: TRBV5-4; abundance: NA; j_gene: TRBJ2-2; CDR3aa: CASSLARVGELFF; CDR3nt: TGTGCCAGCAGCTTGGCCCGGGTGGGGGAGCTGTTTTTT
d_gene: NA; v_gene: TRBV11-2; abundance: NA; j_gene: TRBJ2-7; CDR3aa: CASSLEGSRAHYEQYF; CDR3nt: TGTGCCAGCAGCTTAGAGGGGAGCAGGGCACACTACGAGCAGTACTTC
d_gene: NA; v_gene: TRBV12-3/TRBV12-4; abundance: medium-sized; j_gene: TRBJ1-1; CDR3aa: CASSLAGGLNTEAFF; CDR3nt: TGTGCCAGCAGTTTAGCGGGGGGCTTGAACACTGAAGCTTTCTTT
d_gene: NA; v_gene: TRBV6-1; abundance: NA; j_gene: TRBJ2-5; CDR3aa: CASSSFPGPTMQETQYF; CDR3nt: TGTGCCAGCAGTAGTTTCCCGGGACCGACGATGCAAGAGACCCAGTACTTC
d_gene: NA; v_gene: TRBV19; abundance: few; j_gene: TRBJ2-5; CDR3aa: CASTHRETQYF; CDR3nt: TGTGCCAGTACCCATAGAGAGACCCAGTACTTC
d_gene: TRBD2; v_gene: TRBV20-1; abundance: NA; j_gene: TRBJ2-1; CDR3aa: CSAPRTSGTGDEQFF; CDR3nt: TGCAGTGCTCCCAGGACTAGCGGGACCGGGGATGAGCAGTTCTTC
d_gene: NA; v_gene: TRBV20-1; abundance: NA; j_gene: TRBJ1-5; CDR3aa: CSATHSNQPQHF; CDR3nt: TGCAGTGCTACCCATAGCAATCAGCCCCAGCATTTT